This T cell receptor beta chain was documented in a study of T cells in Graves' hyperthyroidism and ophthalmopathy (dated by TCRdb to between 2019 and 2020). Some background on the complete study: Peripheral blood was sampled at the time of initial diagnosis, prior to any treatment. To identify distinguishing TCR V-J signatures, a discovery cohort of around 98 patients was used, comprising some 43 with Graves' ophthalmopathy and around 57 with stable Graves' hyperthyroidism. An independent validation cohort of about 20 hyperthyroidism patients and about 15 patients who later progressed to ophthalmopathy tested prospective prediction of ophthalmopathy. The approximately 100 discovery patients were divided at random into training and test sets in a 7:3 ratio. In several Graves' hyperthyroidism patients, the study also compared T-cell repertoires from thyroid tissue with T-cell repertoires from blood. Following sampling, methimazole starting at 30 mg daily was given to hyperthyroidism patients, and high-dose intravenous methylprednisolone was given to ophthalmopathy patients. According to the paper, TCR Vbeta CDR3 sequencing was carried out on 135 peripheral blood samples, which came from fewer than 50 ophthalmopathy, approximately 72 hyperthyroidism and some 17 progressor patients.

The TCR beta CDR3 regions were amplified from RNA transcripts. A first-round RT-PCR of the TCR CDR3 used the HTBI primer set with the Qiagen OneStep RT-PCR kit. Libraries were constructed in a second round of multiplex PCR, after which size selection and purification were carried out. Paired-end sequencing of the libraries was performed with 100 bp reads on an Illumina HiSeq2000. The original methods were these. Raw data were processed with SOAPnuke, discarding reads with adapters, uncalled bases, mean Phred below 15, or no exact constant-primer or identifier match. COPE v1.2.5 was used to merge the high-quality paired reads, and each unique nucleotide sequence was defined as a clonotype. MiTCR v1.1 was used to align clonotypes to the IMGT TRBV, TRBD and TRBJ reference segments. The analysis included only V-J combinations with a frequency above 0.0001, which together covered over 98% of the repertoires. A TCS score was defined as the ratio of F50 (clonal expansion) to E x V (chaos), with BLOSUM62-based TCRdist applied between CDR3 peptides within each V-J. Welch's t-statistics and random forest reduced roughly 500 V-J features to about 12, which were used in a naive Bayes classifier (R e1071). Clones were called with MiXCR by TCRdb after fastp trimmed the public reads at Q25, and only in-frame beta chains were retained. Records with the same CDR3 protein are collapsed into one entry carrying the most frequent genes and DNA. What appears here as the V and J calls and clone size reflects TCRdb's work, not the paper's. This sample holds 600,000 to 650,000 distinct CDR3 sequences; roughly 20% were observed only once. 34% of the sample is taken by the ten largest.

Paper-wide results and their limitations: In validation, progression to ophthalmopathy was predicted by the model with nearly 71% sensitivity and 72.22% specificity, a median of approximately 6.5 months before onset. No statistical method was used to set the sample size in advance, and investigators knew the group allocation. Blood samples also contained most of the expanded thyroid clonotypes (frequency above 0.001), which suggests that blood repertoires may reflect thyroid immune responses. A 13 V-J signature model separated ophthalmopathy from stable hyperthyroidism, with nearly 90% sensitivity and roughly 81% specificity in cross-validation and 80%/75% in testing.

Remarks on this clonotype: The antigen this receptor binds is unknown. No per-base quality is available; no much larger clone lies one base away.

Ophthalmopathy patients had moderately to severely active disease, Clinical Activity Score of at least 3, NOSPECS grade of at least 4, and duration under 3 months. Any patient with an uncontrolled infection, another autoimmune disease, pregnancy or lactation was excluded. Clinical symptoms, serum thyroxine and TRAb, thyroid ultrasound, and orbital computed tomography formed the basis for the diagnoses. Ficoll-Paque density gradient centrifugation was used to isolate PBMCs from around 10 ml of fresh peripheral blood. Total RNA was extracted with Trizol reagent, and quality was checked on an Agilent 2100 Bioanalyzer. The CDR3 runs 15 residues from the cysteine to the phenylalanine. Left in the record is the CDR3 DNA by itself, 45 bases read in frame from the first base. The germline V gene (reference sequence) sets CDR1 to DFQATT and CDR2 to SNEGSKA. The trim is 3 bases for V and 1 base for J, with a gap of 15 bases between the germline ends.

The source is a man younger than 40 with Graves' ophthalmopathy. The chain is assembled from TRBV20-1 and TRBJ2-5; the D gene is not confidently resolved. Sequences were obtained from blood. CDR3 region: CSASNMDRFQETQYF. The DNA sequence is TGCAGTGCTAGCAACATGGACCGCTTCCAAGAGACCCAGTACTTC.